This T cell receptor (beta chain) was retrieved from a study of shared clonotypes between healthy human individuals. A CD45RA-negative memory subset and a CD45RA+ naive subset were separated from the CD4+ cells. With respect to this clone: No antigen is known for it.

The study's findings and limits: Blood was the sole source, and tissue repertoires probably differ. In a few donors, about 5% of naive CD4 clonotypes appeared in common.

Investigators spread the genomic DNA of each subset evenly over several immunoSEQ plates. The repertoire was sequenced with immunoSEQ multiplex PCR; TCRdb's copy has only in-frame clones and lacks some. Among 2 million to 2.5 million clones listed, 90% to 95% were seen once. Sequencing was performed on naive CD4+ T cells sorted from blood. As for subset: CD45RA+ positively selected. The clonotype originates from a man aged 18 to 30 in good health.

CDR3 nucleotides: TGTGCCAGCAGCTTAGTGGGGGGGCTCTCCTACAATGAGCAGTTCTTC. Translating it yields CASSLVGGLSYNEQFF. The chain has TRBV7-9 and TRBJ2-1; tentative D call: TRBD2 (7 bases). V lost 1 base, J lost 0 bases, and 10 bases lay in between. Germline V CDR1 and CDR2: SEHNR, FQNEAQ (reference sequence). The CDR3 has 16 residues.